This TCR beta chain was profiled in a study of T-cell reconstitution after alpha-beta-depleted transplantation in children. Germline-derived CDR1 and CDR2 are SGHAT and FQNNGV. This CDR3 has 15 amino acids. Trimming removed 1 base from V and 5 bases from J, with 14 bases in between. Study-wide results and limits: The origin of high day-60 TCRbeta diversity in some patients lay in surviving recipient T cells and thymic progenitors. T-cell counts and diversity at one year post-transplant came mainly from newly produced T cells. Approximately two months post-transplant, alpha-beta T cells reportedly originated from several hundred expanded graft clones.

This clonotype was seen only once. The antigen is not known. Unique molecular identifiers featured in how the TCRbeta library was prepared. TCRdb fed the PCR reads into MiXCR, producing one record per CDR3 protein. The table includes roughly 350,000 distinct CDR3 sequences, 15% to 20% detected once. The receptor was derived from a male patient between 2 and 15 years old who had a stem cell transplant for acute lymphoblastic leukemia, so the T cells may come from the graft donor. The rearrangement uses TRBV11-2 and TRBJ2-5; D may correspond to TRBD1 or TRBD2 (5 bases each). The material sequenced was PBMCs, mostly from graft donor cells, taken 360 days after TCRalphabeta/CD19-depleted stem cell transplant. In nucleotides, the CDR3 is TGTGCCAGCAGCTTAGTCCGGCTAGCAGGGGAGACCCAGTACTTC. Its translation is CASSLVRLAGETQYF. Based on the CDR3 plus reference TRBV11-2 and TRBJ2-5, the full variable domain is EAGVAQSPRYKIIEKRQSVAFWCNPISGHATLYWYQQILGQGPKLLIQFQNNGVVDDSQLPKDRFSAERLKGVDSTLKIQPAKLEDSAVYLCASSLVRLAGETQYFGPGTRLLVL.